Included here is one T cell receptor beta chain sequence, with context. The same CDR3 can be traced to other DNA sequences in this sample. Primers included in the PCR were 60 Vbeta and 13 Jbeta primers. Using immunoSEQ multiplex PCR, the repertoire was profiled, and TCRdb retains in-frame clones only, with some absent. The sample lists approximately 140,000 clones, around 78% occurring once. This sample is part of a study of cytomegalovirus exposure and HLA in healthy donors. The donors, nominally healthy at sampling, likely had unrecorded immune exposures. Germline V gene data show CDR1 as SNHLY and CDR2 as FYNNEI. The V and J ends lost 5 bases and 1 base, in that order; junction bases with no gene match: 1. This CDR3 contains 14 residues.

This chain connects TRBV2 to TRBJ1-5; 8 bases map to TRBD1. The sequence came from a woman between 35 and 50 years old in good health and CMV-seropositive. The sample comprised PBMCs. CDR3 DNA: TGTGCCAGCAGTAGGACAGGGAGCAATCAGCCCCAGCATTTT. It codes for CASSRTGSNQPQHF. The full variable domain, rest sourced from reference TRBV2 and TRBJ1-5, is EPEVTQTPSHQVTQMGQEVILRCVPISNHLYFYWYRQILGQKVEFLVSFYNNEISEKSEIFDDQFSVERPDGSNFTLKIRSTKLEDSAMYFCASSRTGSNQPQHFGDGTRLSIL.